This T cell receptor (beta chain) emerged from a study of blood T cell repertoires in COVID-19. Trimming removed 4 bases from V and 4 bases from J, with 10 bases in between. This CDR3 is built from 13 residues. CDR1 is SNHLY and CDR2 is FYNNEI in the germline V gene. Clones were read by immunoSEQ multiplex PCR, and TCRdb kept only the in-frame ones, dropping some. Seen here are some 200,000 clones, about four fifths observed once, and the top ten hold 10% to 15%. The sequenced sample consisted of peripheral blood. The rearrangement uses TRBV2 and TRBJ1-2; unclear D gene. The TCR originated in a woman older than 75 with COVID-19, enrolled during active disease. CDR3 in amino acids: CASSASLIYGYTF. The CDR3 coding sequence is TGTGCCAGCAGTGCAAGCCTGATCTATGGCTACACCTTC.